The present entry profiles one TCR beta chain with its context. No antigen is known for it. The source of the sample is a study of shared clonotypes between healthy human individuals. Study details: Donors had three CD4 naive, three CD4 memory, two CD8 naive and one CD8 memory plate apiece.

General study findings and limits: Richness estimates generally favored naive over memory subsets. Relative to their counterparts shared across all four donors, non-shared clonotypes exhibited diminished generation probabilities.

Researchers ran the assay at a deep level. Assay: immunoSEQ multiplex PCR; the TCRdb copy retains only in-frame clones and omits some. The sample consists of roughly 1 million clones, about 75% of them appearing once. The clonotype comes from a man aged 18 to 30 in good health. The sequencing input was memory CD4+ T cells sorted from blood. Indicated subset: CD45RA-negative fraction.

The CDR3 sequence: CASSSITGAPYNEQFF. For the CDR3, the DNA is TGTGCCAGCAGCTCTATTACAGGGGCCCCCTACAATGAGCAGTTCTTC. The chain employs TRBV11-2 and TRBJ2-1; TRBD1 matches at 7 bases. Germline-derived CDR1 and CDR2 are SGHAT and FQNNGV. The CDR3 runs 16 residues. V trimming: 4 bases; J trimming: 2 bases; junction bases outside the gene matches: 8.